The 8 T cell receptor beta chains below all came from one sample that was sequenced in a study of blood T cells in healthy people across ages (dated by TCRdb to the mid-2010s). The method was 5' RACE. Sequenced on an Illumina HiSeq 2500. A second PCR of roughly 6 to 11 cycles was run with a J-beta primer mix and a sample-barcoded 5' primer. TCRdb trimmed public reads at Q25 via fastp, called clones via MiXCR and kept in-frame beta chains. Under each unique CDR3 protein, matching rows form one entry showing the most common genes and DNA. The sample includes around 600,000 distinct CDR3 sequences, with less than 60% observed a single time. The ten top clones hold around 25% of the sample. Material: blood. The receptors derive from a man aged 80 or over in good health.

The table lists this clonotype with many counts. The V call is TRBV7-2, the J call TRBJ2-1; no firm D call. CDR3 length equals 14 residues. V was trimmed by 5 bases and J by 5 bases, leaving 13 bases between them. From germline, CDR1 is SGHTA and CDR2 FQGNSA. In DNA form, the CDR3 reads TGTGCCAGCAGCCCACGAGTCATCCACAATGAGCAGTTCTTC. It yields the protein CASSPRVIHNEQFF.

This clonotype appeared a single time. The rearrangement joins TRBV7-2 to TRBJ2-3; 7 bases line up with TRBD2. Trimming removed 5 bases from V and 4 bases from J; junction bases left unmatched: 9. The CDR3 length is 15 residues. Germline loops: CDR1 SGHTA, CDR2 FQGNSA. The CDR3 DNA is TGTGCCAGCAGCGGGTGGCGGGAGATCCCAGATACGCAGTATTTT. It translates to CASSGWREIPDTQYF. The full variable domain, in which reference TRBV7-2 and TRBJ2-3 provide the parts outside the CDR3, is GAGVSQSPSNKVTEKGKDVELRCDPISGHTALYWYRQSLGQGLEFLIYFQGNSAPDKSGLPSDRFSAERTGGSVSTLTIQRTQQEDSAVYLCASSGWREIPDTQYFGPGTRLTVL.

This sequence joins TRBV3-1 and TRBJ2-1; TRBD2 matches at 7 bases. V shed 1 base and J 3 bases; nucleotides not matched to a gene: 9. This CDR3 comprises 17 residues. Germline CDR1 is LGHDT and CDR2 is YNNKEL (reference sequence). CDR3 coding DNA: TGTGCCAGCAGCCAAGGGACTAGAACGGGAGACTACAATGAGCAGTTCTTC. The encoded protein is CASSQGTRTGDYNEQFF.

This clonotype was counted only a few times. This chain uses TRBV20-1 with TRBJ2-3, with D perhaps TRBD2 (6 bases). The length of the CDR3 is 16 residues. Per the germline V gene, CDR1 is DFQATT and CDR2 is SNEGSKA (reference sequence). V lost 5 bases and J lost 7, with 25 bases in between. The chain's CDR3 is CSALPARSGLEHTQYF. The CDR3 nucleotides are TGCAGTGCTCTACCCGCCCGTAGCGGCCTCGAGCATACGCAGTATTTT.

Notes on this clonotype: This could be a read error, since a much larger clone is one nucleotide away. The rearrangement joins TRBV11-1 to TRBJ2-1; 10 nucleotides agree with TRBD2. The CDR3 has 15 amino acids. Germline CDR1 is SGHAT and CDR2 is FQDESV (reference sequence). CDR3 amino acids: CACSLAGGLAREQFF. In nucleotides, the CDR3 is TGTGCCTGCAGCTTAGCGGGAGGACTAGCCAGGGAGCAGTTCTTC.

This clonotype appeared a few times. V and J are TRBV5-1 and TRBJ2-1; no clear D gene. CDR1 and CDR2 from the germline V gene are SGHRS and YFSETQ. This CDR3 comprises 13 residues. V lost 1 base and J 2 bases, leaving 4 bases between the germline ends. The CDR3 sequence is CASSLRTYNEQFF. CDR3 in DNA: TGCGCCAGCAGCTTGCGGACCTACAATGAGCAGTTCTTC.

This clonotype was found a few times. V gene TRBV20-1 combines with J gene TRBJ2-3; 7 bases align to TRBD2. This CDR3 has 15 residues. Germline trimming cut 6 bases from V and 2 bases from J; bases unmatched to any gene: 11. Looked up from germline, CDR1 is DFQATT and CDR2 is SNEGSKA (reference sequence). CDR3 sequence reads: CSAKTSRGVTDTQYF. The CDR3 DNA follows: TGCAGTGCCAAGACTAGCCGGGGAGTCACAGATACGCAGTATTTT.

V gene TRBV5-1 combines with J gene TRBJ2-1, with unresolved D. V shed 3 bases and J shed 2 bases, with 12 bases lying between them. CDR1 and CDR2 (germline): SGHRS, YFSETQ. CDR3 size: 15 residues. CDR3 amino acids: CASSWEQLAYNEQFF. The CDR3 nucleotides are TGCGCCAGCAGCTGGGAACAGCTGGCCTACAATGAGCAGTTCTTC.